This section outlines one TCR beta chain sequence together with its context. The record originates from a study of OX40 agonist ivuxolimab in advanced cancers. Study in general: Patients were infused with ivuxolimab every 2 weeks at 0.01 to 10 mg/kg.

Profiling relied on immunoSEQ multiplex PCR, and the TCRdb table lists in-frame clones only, not all of them. The sample yields 60,000 to 70,000 clones, around 83% seen once. V was trimmed by 7 bases and J by 4 bases, leaving 14 bases between them. The CDR3 spans 14 residues. CDR1 is MDHEN and CDR2 is SYDVKM in the germline V gene. The TCR originated in an adult with an advanced solid tumor such as melanoma, head and neck, liver or kidney cancer. The specimen comprised CD4+ or CD8+ T cells sorted from blood, sampled in a trial of the OX40 agonist ivuxolimab. The gene calls are TRBV28 and TRBJ1-3; D perhaps matches TRBD1 (6 bases). The DNA for the CDR3 is TGTGCCAGCATTGACGACAGGACCGGAAACACCATATATTTT. It specifies CASIDDRTGNTIYF.